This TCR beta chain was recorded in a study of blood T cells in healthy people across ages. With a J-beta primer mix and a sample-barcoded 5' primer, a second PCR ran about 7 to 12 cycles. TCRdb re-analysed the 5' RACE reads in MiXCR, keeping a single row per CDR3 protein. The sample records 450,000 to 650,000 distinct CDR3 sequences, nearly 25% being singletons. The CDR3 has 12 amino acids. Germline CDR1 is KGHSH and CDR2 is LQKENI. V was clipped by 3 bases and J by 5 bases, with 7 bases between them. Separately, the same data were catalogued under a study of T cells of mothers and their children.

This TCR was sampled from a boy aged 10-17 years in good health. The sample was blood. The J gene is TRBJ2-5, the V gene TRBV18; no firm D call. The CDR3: CASSPFGETQYF. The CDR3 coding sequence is TGTGCCAGCTCACCCTTCGGGGAGACCCAGTACTTC.